Presented here are 12 T cell receptor beta chains from one specimen sequenced in a study of neoadjuvant nivolumab and ipilimumab in lung cancer. Here immunoSEQ multiplex PCR was the method, and the copy in TCRdb shows in-frame clones only, minus some. The sample has about 4,300 clones, roughly 80% seen once. Sequenced material: normal lung tissue adjacent to the tumor, taken after neoadjuvant nivolumab, alone or with ipilimumab, at or shortly before surgery. These TCRs come from an adult with non-small cell lung cancer. Some clones in this sample may be carry-over from other donors' samples.

This clone was counted between two and nine times. This chain connects TRBV7-9 to TRBJ1-4; D is unresolved. V gave up 1 base and J gave up 0 bases, with 9 bases separating them. CDR1 and CDR2 (germline): SEHNR, FQNEAQ (reference sequence). The CDR3 loop spans 16 amino acids. The CDR3 is CASSLGLDPTNEKLFF. CDR3 DNA: TGTGCCAGCAGCTTAGGGCTTGATCCAACTAATGAAAAACTGTTTTTT.

In this sample, this clone turned up a few times. V and J are TRBV7-9 and TRBJ1-1, with D maybe TRBD1 (6 bases). CDR1 and CDR2 from the germline V gene are SEHNR and FQNEAQ (reference sequence). The CDR3 has 14 residues. V lost 5 bases and J lost 2, with 12 bases in between. The CDR3 bases are TGTGCCAGCAGCCTCGCAGGGGTCAACACTGAAGCTTTCTTT. This translates into CASSLAGVNTEAFF.

The chain combines TRBV5-6 with TRBJ2-3; D uncertain. Germline loops: CDR1 SGHDT, CDR2 YYEEEE. This CDR3 is 14 amino acids long. The V end was cut by 5 bases, the J end by 0 bases, with 10 bases between. In DNA, the CDR3 is TGTGCCAGCAGGTACAGTACTAGCACAGATACGCAGTATTTT. Translated, it gives CASRYSTSTDTQYF. Drawing the rest from reference TRBV5-6 and TRBJ2-3, the complete variable domain is DAGVTQSPTHLIKTRGQQVTLRCSPKSGHDTVSWYQQALGQGPQFIFQYYEEEERQRGNFPDRFSGHQFPNYSSELNVNALLLGDSALYLCASRYSTSTDTQYFGPGTRLTVL.

V gene TRBV29-1 combines with J gene TRBJ2-1; a possible D gene is TRBD2 (6 bases). The germline V gene encodes CDR1 SQVTM and CDR2 ANQGSEA. V was pared by 2 bases and J by 5 bases, with 13 bases between. The CDR3 runs 14 residues. CDR3 coding DNA: TGCAGCGTTGAACTTTTAGCGGAGGACAATGAGCAGTTCTTC. This sequence encodes CSVELLAEDNEQFF.

V is TRBV5-4 and J is TRBJ2-7, with TRBD1 matching over 8 bases. V was clipped by 4 bases and J by 2 bases; unmatched bases: 8. Germline CDR1 and CDR2: SGHNT and YYREEE (reference sequence). This CDR3 has 15 residues. The CDR3 region is CASSESGTGPYEQYF. CDR3 sequence (DNA): TGTGCCAGCAGCGAATCCGGGACAGGTCCCTACGAGCAGTACTTC.

The DNA for the CDR3 is TGTGCCAGCAGCTTAGAGCGCTCCTACGAGCAGTACTTC. Amino acid sequence: CASSLERSYEQYF. The chain joins TRBV7-2 to TRBJ2-7; D not resolved. Germline V CDR1 and CDR2: SGHTA, FQGNSA. The ends were cut back, 1 base at V and 0 bases at J, with 4 bases in the middle. The length of the CDR3 is 13 residues.

The chain employs TRBV4-2 and TRBJ1-3; D might be TRBD1 (5 bases). CDR1 LGHNA and CDR2 YNFKEQ come from the germline V gene. This CDR3 region has 18 residues. Trimming pared 0 bases from V and 0 bases from J, leaving 15 bases between. DNA for the CDR3: TGTGCCAGCAGCCAAGAGGGTTGGGGGATCAGCTCTGGAAACACCATATATTTT. Protein product: CASSQEGWGISSGNTIYF.

The chain recombines TRBV6-5 with TRBJ1-4; TRBD1 aligns across 9 bases. CDR3 length equals 13 residues. Germline-derived CDR1 and CDR2 are MNHEY and SVGAGI. V lost 2 bases, J lost 8 bases, and 0 bases stayed unmatched. This chain's CDR3 is CASSYDRGEKLFF. The CDR3 bases are TGTGCCAGCAGTTACGACAGGGGGGAAAAACTGTTTTTT.

V usage is TRBV14 and J usage is TRBJ1-2, with a tentative D call TRBD1 (5 bases). The V and J ends lost 4 bases and 4 bases respectively, with 16 bases between them. CDR3 size: 15 residues. Germline loops: CDR1 SGHDN, CDR2 FVKESK. CDR3 sequence reads: CASSPRSGVFYGYTF. CDR3 DNA: TGTGCCAGCAGCCCTAGGTCGGGGGTTTTCTATGGCTACACCTTC.

The V gene is TRBV7-6, the J gene TRBJ2-1; 10 bases are shared with TRBD2. This CDR3 region has 20 residues. V was clipped by 3 bases and J by 0 bases; unmatched bases: 14. CDR1 is SGHVS, CDR2 FNYEAQ, per germline. The CDR3 reads CASSFARGGSGRNSYNEQFF. CDR3 bases: TGTGCCAGCAGCTTTGCCCGCGGTGGTAGCGGGAGGAACTCCTACAATGAGCAGTTCTTC.

This clone was seen just once. The chain employs TRBV12-5 and TRBJ2-7; 10 nucleotides line up with TRBD2. The germline gives CDR1 LGHNT, CDR2 FRNRAP. The J segment lost 6 bases and the V segment lost 5 bases, leaving 10 bases of the junction unmatched. CDR3 length: 15 residues. The CDR3 here is CASGSPPSGSGEQYF. The CDR3 DNA reads TGTGCTAGTGGTAGCCCCCCTAGCGGGAGTGGCGAGCAGTACTTC.

The rearrangement uses TRBV14 and TRBJ1-3; D uncertain. The V end was cut by 5 bases, the J end by 2 bases, with 7 bases between. CDR3 size: 13 residues. Per the germline V gene, CDR1 is SGHDN and CDR2 is FVKESK. The CDR3, as DNA: TGTGCCAGCAGCTCCAACGCTGGAAACACCATATATTTT. Its translation: CASSSNAGNTIYF.